Listed here are 25 T cell receptor beta chains from one sample, sequenced in a study of identical twins. MiXCR was run by TCRdb on the 5' RACE reads, yielding one entry per CDR3 protein. In the table there are roughly 230,000 distinct CDR3 sequences, approximately 8.3% of which are singletons. These same records also appear under a second study, on yellow fever vaccine responses in identical twins.

The source material was CD8+ T cells sorted from blood. These receptors came from a woman between 18 and 30 years old in good health.

There are many counts of this clonotype. The V and J genes are TRBV7-9 and TRBJ2-3; unclear D gene. Germline values: CDR1 SEHNR, CDR2 FQNEAQ (reference sequence). With 5 bases removed from V and 2 bases from J, the gap between germline ends came to 5 bases. The CDR3 sequence is 12 residues long. CDR3 coding DNA: TGTGCCAGCAGCACCTTCACAGATACGCAGTATTTT. Translated, it gives CASSTFTDTQYF.

The gene calls are TRBV20-1 and TRBJ2-7; maybe TRBD2 (5 bases). CDR3 length: 13 amino acids. Looked up from germline, CDR1 is DFQATT and CDR2 is SNEGSKA (reference sequence). V dropped 0 bases and J dropped 2 bases, with 8 bases sitting between them. CDR3 protein: CSARERRPYEQYF. CDR3 sequence (DNA): TGCAGTGCTAGAGAGCGGAGGCCCTACGAGCAGTACTTC.

This clonotype was counted at least ten times. The DNA of the CDR3 is TGTGCCAGCAGTTCGGCCCTCCCCCAGGAGGGCCTCCAAGAGACCCAGTACTTC. It yields the protein CASSSALPQEGLQETQYF. The rearrangement links TRBV12-3 or TRBV12-4 to TRBJ2-5; a possible D gene is TRBD2 (6 bases). V gave up 4 bases and J gave up 1 base, with 22 bases separating them. This CDR3 region has 18 residues.

Only a few counts were recorded for this clonotype. The CDR3 sequence: CASSGGQGAWYEQYF. The CDR3 region has the DNA TGTGCCAGCAGCGGGGGACAGGGGGCATGGTACGAGCAGTACTTC. J is TRBJ2-7 and V is TRBV7-8; 12 nucleotides match TRBD1. The J segment lost 4 bases and the V segment lost 5 bases, leaving 6 bases of the junction unmatched. The CDR3 contains 15 residues. CDR1 and CDR2 (germline): SGHVS, FQNEAQ.

The V call is TRBV3-1, the J call TRBJ2-5, with D uncertain. Germline V CDR1 and CDR2: LGHDT, YNNKEL (reference sequence). The CDR3 length is 12 residues. Between the trimmed V and J ends, which lost 5 bases and 0 bases, there was a span of 4 bases. CDR3 region: CASSGYQETQYF. The CDR3 DNA reads as TGTGCCAGCAGCGGGTACCAAGAGACCCAGTACTTC.

This clonotype was counted ten times or more. The chain employs TRBV15 and TRBJ2-6; D gene uncertain. This CDR3 is built from 15 residues. Germline lookup yields CDR1 LNHNV and CDR2 YYDKDF (reference sequence). The germline V and J ends were trimmed by 0 bases and 0 bases, with 3 bases remaining between them. The chain's CDR3 is CATSRDHSGANVLTF. In DNA, the CDR3 is TGTGCCACCAGCAGAGATCACTCTGGGGCCAACGTCCTGACTTTC.

The chain combines TRBV4-3 with TRBJ2-1; 7 bases line up with TRBD2. V shed 0 bases and J 3 bases; nucleotides not matched to a gene: 5. The CDR3 runs to 16 residues. Germline V gene lookup returns CDR1 LGHNA and CDR2 YSLEER. This CDR3 is CASSQETGGSYNEQFF. CDR3 sequence (DNA): TGCGCCAGCAGCCAAGAGACGGGCGGGAGCTACAATGAGCAGTTCTTC.

This clonotype was seen a few times. CDR3 sequence (DNA): TGTGCCAGCAGCGGACCCCCGGGCGGGTCCTACAATGAGCAGTTCTTC. As protein: CASSGPPGGSYNEQFF. The chain combines TRBV9 with TRBJ2-1, with a weak D call TRBD2 (5 bases). The ends were cut back, 3 bases at V and 1 base at J, with 14 bases in the middle. The CDR3 contains 16 residues. The germline V gene has CDR1 SGDLS and CDR2 YYNGEE.

This clonotype was seen ten or more times. The chain links TRBV29-1 to TRBJ2-1, with D perhaps matching TRBD1 (6 bases). This CDR3 has 17 residues. Looked up from germline, CDR1 is SQVTM and CDR2 is ANQGSEA. The ends were cut back, 3 bases at V and 4 bases at J, with 22 bases in the middle. The CDR3 is CSVDAGASNIGYNEQFF. In DNA form, the CDR3 reads TGCAGCGTTGACGCAGGGGCTAGCAATATAGGGTACAATGAGCAGTTCTTC.

Many counts were recorded for this clonotype. The chain recombines TRBV20-1 with TRBJ2-7; D not resolved. The CDR3 totals 14 residues. Trimming stripped 0 bases from V and 0 bases from J, with 9 bases between. Germline V gives CDR1 DFQATT, CDR2 SNEGSKA (reference sequence). For the CDR3, the DNA is TGCAGTGCTAGAGATTTCTCGAGCTCCTACGAGCAGTACTTC. Translating gives CSARDFSSSYEQYF.

This clonotype has just a few counts. The chain has TRBV5-6 and TRBJ2-7; 7 bases agree with TRBD2. Germline-derived CDR1 and CDR2 are SGHDT and YYEEEE. There are 14 residues in the CDR3. V lost 1 base to trimming and J lost 2 bases; unmatched junction nucleotides: 3. The CDR3 DNA is TGTGCCAGCAGCTTGCGGCGGGAGACCTACGAGCAGTACTTC. Protein: CASSLRRETYEQYF.

The CDR3 here is CASSSGANQPQHF. DNA for the CDR3: TGTGCCAGCAGTTCAGGGGCCAATCAGCCCCAGCATTTT. This chain connects TRBV12-3 or TRBV12-4 to TRBJ1-5; perhaps TRBD1 as D (6 bases). The germline V and J ends were trimmed by 4 bases and 3 bases, with 7 bases remaining between them. CDR3 length: 13 residues.

Note on this clonotype: The junction shows a germline mismatch at one end, possibly a read error. The rearrangement links TRBV3-1 to TRBJ2-1; 7 positions agree with TRBD2. In germline, CDR1 is LGHDT, CDR2 YNNKEL (reference sequence). The CDR3 loop spans 18 amino acids. The CDR3 nucleotides are TGTGCCAGCACCCAAGATTTCACTTGCGGGGGAAATGGGCATGAGCAGTTCTTC. Its translation: CASTQDFTCGGNGHEQFF.

In regard to this clonotype: At one boundary the junction diverges from the germline segment, which might be a read error. The chain has TRBV7-7 and TRBJ2-1; D is unclear. The germline CDR1 and CDR2 sequences are SSHAT and FNYEAQ (reference sequence). The CDR3 length is 13 residues. The CDR3 DNA sequence: TGTGCTAGCAGCTTAATAGCCGACAATGAGCAGTTCTTC. This codes for CASSLIADNEQFF.

This clonotype was seen repeatedly, ten times or more. The rearrangement uses TRBV7-3 and TRBJ2-3; D not resolved. Germline loops: CDR1 SGHTA, CDR2 FQGTGA. V gave up 5 bases and J gave up 1 base, with 7 bases separating them. The length of the CDR3 is 13 residues. The CDR3 protein is CASSPLGTDTQYF. CDR3 nucleotide sequence: TGTGCCAGCAGCCCCCTGGGCACAGATACGCAGTATTTT.

This clonotype was seen more than once but under ten times. V and J are TRBV15 and TRBJ2-5; 9 bases map to TRBD2. The ends lost 0 bases at V and 2 bases at J; junction bases unmatched: 1. In germline, CDR1 is LNHNV, CDR2 YYDKDF (reference sequence). CDR3 length equals 15 residues. This CDR3 is CATSRDLAGQETQYF. CDR3 coding DNA: TGTGCCACCAGCAGAGATCTAGCGGGGCAAGAGACCCAGTACTTC.

The table lists this clonotype with a few counts. This chain links TRBV9 with TRBJ2-3, with 11 bases that match TRBD2. The V gene end was trimmed by 0 bases and the J gene end by 2 bases; junction bases not matched to a gene: 5. CDR1 is SGDLS, CDR2 YYNGEE, per germline. CDR3 length: 17 amino acids. CDR3 DNA sequence: TGTGCCAGCAGCGTAGTGGAGACTAGCGGGGCCACAGATACGCAGTATTTT. Translation: CASSVVETSGATDTQYF.

There are many counts of this clonotype. The chain uses TRBV29-1 and TRBJ1-1; TRBD1 agrees at 11 bases. V lost 6 bases to trimming and J lost 4 bases; unmatched junction nucleotides: 7. Germline V lookup: CDR1 SQVTM, CDR2 ANQGSEA. This CDR3 contains 14 residues. The CDR3 region has the DNA TGCAGCGTGGACAGGGGGCCGGATGGCACTGAAGCTTTCTTT. Its translation: CSVDRGPDGTEAFF.

The genes are TRBV7-9 and TRBJ2-7; TRBD2 matches 8 bases. The CDR3 runs to 15 residues. Germline CDR1 reads SEHNR; CDR2 reads FQNEAQ (reference sequence). V lost 2 bases, J lost 2 bases, and 5 bases stayed unmatched. The CDR3 here is CASSLTGGIPYEQYF. CDR3 nucleotide sequence: TGTGCCAGCAGCTTAACGGGGGGGATCCCCTACGAGCAGTACTTC.

This clonotype occurred many times. The gene calls are TRBV29-1 and TRBJ2-3, with a tentative D call TRBD1 (5 bases). The CDR3 runs to 13 residues. Germline V gives CDR1 SQVTM, CDR2 ANQGSEA. The V gene lost 7 bases and the J gene lost 0 bases, with 11 bases spanning the gap. The CDR3 loop is CSAADTSTDTQYF. The CDR3 DNA follows: TGCAGCGCCGCGGACACCAGCACAGATACGCAGTATTTT.

CDR3: CASSETRLAYEQYF. The CDR3 nucleotides read TGTGCCAGCAGCGAAACTAGACTGGCCTACGAGCAGTACTTC. The genes are TRBV2 and TRBJ2-7; tentatively, D is TRBD2 (5 bases). The CDR3 is made up of 14 amino acids. Per germline, CDR1 SNHLY and CDR2 FYNNEI. Trimming pared 6 bases from V and 2 bases from J, leaving 14 bases between.

This clonotype showed up just a few times. The chain carries TRBV4-2 and TRBJ2-2; D not resolved. The V and J ends lost 3 bases and 0 bases respectively, with 5 bases between them. The CDR3 is made up of 14 amino acids. CDR1 LGHNA and CDR2 YNFKEQ come from the germline V gene. CDR3 nucleotides: TGTGCCAGCAGCCATGCAGCGAACACCGGGGAGCTGTTTTTT. It is translated as CASSHAANTGELFF.

This clonotype was seen a few times. The gene calls are TRBV24-1 and TRBJ2-1; 8 positions agree with TRBD2. Germline loops: CDR1 KGHDR, CDR2 SFDVKD. V dropped 3 bases and J dropped 9; count of bases not matched to a gene: 9. The length of the CDR3 is 15 residues. In DNA, the CDR3 is TGTGCCACCAGTGATAACCGGGGGGGCCGTTTTGAGCAGTTCTTC. It yields the protein CATSDNRGGRFEQFF.

This clonotype came up a few times. DNA of the CDR3: TGTGCCAGCAGCTCGATGACAAATGAAGCTTTCTTT. This translates into CASSSMTNEAFF. The chain carries TRBV11-2 and TRBJ1-1; D is ambiguous. The CDR3 length is 12 residues. The ends were cut back, 4 bases at V and 7 bases at J, with 10 bases in the middle. Germline-derived CDR1 and CDR2 are SGHAT and FQNNGV.

This rearrangement joins TRBV12-3 or TRBV12-4 to TRBJ1-2; D uncertain. The CDR3 runs 13 residues. Trimming cost V 2 bases and J 6 bases, with 10 bases left between them. The CDR3 loop is CASSLWPGDGYTF. In DNA form, the CDR3 reads TGTGCCAGCAGTTTATGGCCCGGGGATGGCTACACCTTC.